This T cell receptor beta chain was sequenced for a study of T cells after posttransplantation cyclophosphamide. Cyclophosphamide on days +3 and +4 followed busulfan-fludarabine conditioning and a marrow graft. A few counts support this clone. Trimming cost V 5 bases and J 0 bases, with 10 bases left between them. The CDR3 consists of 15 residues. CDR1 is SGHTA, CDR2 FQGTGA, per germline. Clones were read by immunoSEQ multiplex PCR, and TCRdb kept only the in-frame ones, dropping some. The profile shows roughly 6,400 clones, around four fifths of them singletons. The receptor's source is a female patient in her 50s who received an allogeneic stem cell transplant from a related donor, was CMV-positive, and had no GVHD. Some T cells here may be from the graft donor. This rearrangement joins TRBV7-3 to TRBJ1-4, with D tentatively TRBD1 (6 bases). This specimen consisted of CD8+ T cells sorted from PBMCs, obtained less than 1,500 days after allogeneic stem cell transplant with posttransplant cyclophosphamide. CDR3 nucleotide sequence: TGTGCCAGCAGCCCGAGGACAGCAACTAATGAAAAACTGTTTTTT. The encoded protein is CASSPRTATNEKLFF.